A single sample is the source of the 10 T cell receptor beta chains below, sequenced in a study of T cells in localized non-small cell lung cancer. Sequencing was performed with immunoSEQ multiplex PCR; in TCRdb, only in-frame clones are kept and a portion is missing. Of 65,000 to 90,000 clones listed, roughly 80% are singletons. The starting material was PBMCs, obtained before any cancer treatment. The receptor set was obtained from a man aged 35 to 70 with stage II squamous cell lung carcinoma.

CDR3 amino acids: CASSPRLAGKETQYF. DNA of the CDR3: TGTGCCAGCAGCCCACGACTAGCGGGGAAGGAGACCCAGTACTTC. The chain combines TRBV5-6 with TRBJ2-5; 11 nucleotides line up with TRBD2. J was trimmed by 5 bases and V by 4 bases; bases with no gene match: 7. CDR1 is SGHDT, CDR2 YYEEEE, per germline. This CDR3 has 15 residues.

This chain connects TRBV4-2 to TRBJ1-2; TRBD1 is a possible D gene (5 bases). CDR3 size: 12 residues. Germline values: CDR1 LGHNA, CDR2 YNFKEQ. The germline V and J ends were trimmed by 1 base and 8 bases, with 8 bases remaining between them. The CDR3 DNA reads TGTGCCAGCAGCCAAGGCGGGGGAGGCTACACCTTC. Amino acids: CASSQGGGGYTF.

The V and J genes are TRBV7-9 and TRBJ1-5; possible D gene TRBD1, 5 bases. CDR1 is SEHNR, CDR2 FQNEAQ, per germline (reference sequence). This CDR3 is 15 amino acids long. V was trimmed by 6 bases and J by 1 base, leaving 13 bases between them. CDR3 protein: CASRYDSSSNQPQHF. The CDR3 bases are TGTGCCAGCAGATACGACAGTTCGAGCAATCAGCCCCAGCATTTT.

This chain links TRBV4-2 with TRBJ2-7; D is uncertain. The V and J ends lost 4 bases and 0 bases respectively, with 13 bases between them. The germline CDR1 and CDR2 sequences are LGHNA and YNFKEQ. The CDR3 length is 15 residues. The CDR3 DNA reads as TGTGCCAGCAGCCCCAGTGTGTCGAGCTCCTACGAGCAGTACTTC. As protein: CASSPSVSSSYEQYF.

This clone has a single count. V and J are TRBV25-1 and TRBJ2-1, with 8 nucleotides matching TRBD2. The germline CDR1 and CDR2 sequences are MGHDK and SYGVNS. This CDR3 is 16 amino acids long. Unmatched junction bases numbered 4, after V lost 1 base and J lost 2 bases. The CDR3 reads CASSESGGRTYNEQFF. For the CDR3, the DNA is TGTGCCAGCAGTGAATCAGGCGGGAGGACCTACAATGAGCAGTTCTTC.

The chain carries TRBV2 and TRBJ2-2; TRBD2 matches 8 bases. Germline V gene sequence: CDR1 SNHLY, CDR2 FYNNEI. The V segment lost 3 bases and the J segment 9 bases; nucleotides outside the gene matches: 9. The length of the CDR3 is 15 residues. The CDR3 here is CASSEGTRGSRELFF. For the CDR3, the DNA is TGTGCCAGCAGTGAGGGGACTAGGGGATCGAGGGAGCTGTTTTTT. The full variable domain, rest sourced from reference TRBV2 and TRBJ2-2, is EPEVTQTPSHQVTQMGQEVILRCVPISNHLYFYWYRQILGQKVEFLVSFYNNEISEKSEIFDDQFSVERPDGSNFTLKIRSTKLEDSAMYFCASSEGTRGSRELFFGEGSRLTVL.

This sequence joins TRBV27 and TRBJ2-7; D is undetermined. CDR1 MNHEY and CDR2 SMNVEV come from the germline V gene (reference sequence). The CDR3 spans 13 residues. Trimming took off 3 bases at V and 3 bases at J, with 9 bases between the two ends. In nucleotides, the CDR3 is TGTGCCAGCAGTTTTACCGGCAACTACGAGCAGTACTTC. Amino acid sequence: CASSFTGNYEQYF.

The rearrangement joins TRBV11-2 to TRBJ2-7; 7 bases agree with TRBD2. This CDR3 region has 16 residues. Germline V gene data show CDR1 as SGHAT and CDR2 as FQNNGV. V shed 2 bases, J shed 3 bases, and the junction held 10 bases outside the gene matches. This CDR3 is CASSLPPGGGGYEQYF. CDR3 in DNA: TGTGCCAGCAGCTTACCCCCGGGAGGAGGTGGCTACGAGCAGTACTTC.

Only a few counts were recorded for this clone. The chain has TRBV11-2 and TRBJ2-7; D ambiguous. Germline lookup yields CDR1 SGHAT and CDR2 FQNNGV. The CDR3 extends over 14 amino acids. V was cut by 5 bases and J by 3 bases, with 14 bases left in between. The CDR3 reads CASSHVVRNYEQYF. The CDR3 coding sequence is TGTGCCAGCAGCCACGTTGTCAGGAACTACGAGCAGTACTTC.

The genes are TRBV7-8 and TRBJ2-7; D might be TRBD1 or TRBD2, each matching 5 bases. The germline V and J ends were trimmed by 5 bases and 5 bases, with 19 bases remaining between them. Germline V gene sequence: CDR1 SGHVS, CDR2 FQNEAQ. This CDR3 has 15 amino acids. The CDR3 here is CASSPQVLVGDEQYF. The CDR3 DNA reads TGTGCCAGCAGCCCACAGGTACTAGTCGGCGACGAGCAGTACTTC.